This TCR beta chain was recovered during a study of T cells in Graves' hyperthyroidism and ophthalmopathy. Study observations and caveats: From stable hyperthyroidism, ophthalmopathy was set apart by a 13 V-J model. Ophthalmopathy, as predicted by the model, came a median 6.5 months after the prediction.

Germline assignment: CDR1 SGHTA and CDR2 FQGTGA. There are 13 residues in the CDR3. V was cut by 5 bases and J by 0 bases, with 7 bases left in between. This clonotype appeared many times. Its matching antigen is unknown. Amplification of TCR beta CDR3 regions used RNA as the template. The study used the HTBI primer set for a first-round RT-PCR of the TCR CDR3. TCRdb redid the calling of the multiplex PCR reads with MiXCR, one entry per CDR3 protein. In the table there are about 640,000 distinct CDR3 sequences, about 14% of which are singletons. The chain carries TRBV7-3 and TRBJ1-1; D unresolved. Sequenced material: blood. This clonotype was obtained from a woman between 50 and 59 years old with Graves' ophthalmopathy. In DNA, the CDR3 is TGTGCCAGCAGCGTCCAGATGAACACTGAAGCTTTCTTT. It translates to CASSVQMNTEAFF.